This T cell receptor (beta chain) was identified during a study of patients and donors after allogeneic stem cell transplantation (dated by TCRdb to 2019 to 2021). Receptors were amplified or captured by RT-PCR. TCRdb lists the instrument as NextSeq 550. Through fastp at Q25 and MiXCR, TCRdb rebuilt clones from the public reads, retaining in-frame beta chains. Every CDR3 protein is listed once, alongside the most common genes and DNA of its rows. Present in this sample are fewer than 60,000 distinct CDR3 sequences, about an eighth of which were seen just once. The ten largest clones take up around 32% of the sample. From cysteine to phenylalanine, the CDR3 is 16 amino acids long. CDR3 DNA only is kept here, 48 bases in frame from base 1. Ends trimmed: V by 3 bases, J by 2 bases; bases unmatched to a gene: 6. According to the germline V gene, CDR1 reads KGHSH and CDR2 reads LQKENI. This clonotype came up a few times. Its antigen is currently not known. No much larger clone is present one base from it, and per-base qualities are unavailable.

The clonotype was recovered from a human donor who was either an allogeneic HSCT recipient or a stem cell or donor lymphocyte infusion donor (not recorded which). It is not recorded whose cells these are; they may come from a transplant donor. The sequence joins TRBV18 to TRBJ2-2, and TRBD1 matches 7 of the central bases. Sample: blood, either unsorted or a sorted T cell fraction (not recorded which). In nucleotides, the sequence is TGTGCCAGCTCACCTCCGGGACAGCTAAACACCGGGGAGCTGTTTTTT. Translated, this gives CASSPPGQLNTGELFF.